Reported below is one T cell receptor (beta chain). Its antigen target is currently unknown. There are no base qualities to consult, and no much larger clone falls within one base. This sample is drawn from a study of T cell changes during pregnancy in multiple sclerosis (dated by TCRdb to about 2019). In the study overall: The study looked at changes in the T cell repertoire across pregnancy in women with multiple sclerosis.

Receptor amplification or capture employed the immunoSEQ multiplex PCR assay. TCRdb took over this immuneACCESS table, retaining in-frame rearrangements with V and J assigned. Such tables are incomplete; in checked studies, under half of the missing clones stem from an unresolved V gene, and the remainder is unexplained. Across this sample there are around 80,000 clones, with just over 90% seen only once. 1.4% of the sample goes to the ten largest clones. The receptor comes from a female donor with multiple sclerosis, enrolled in a pregnancy study. The sample consisted of peripheral blood, taken before pregnancy.

The CDR3 region has the sequence CASSFFLRGLNTEAFF. The nucleotide sequence is TGTGCCAGCAGCTTTTTTCTGCGGGGGCTGAACACTGAAGCTTTCTTT. The sequence links TRBV13 to TRBJ1-1, and TRBD1 may be the D gene, going by 6 matching bases. The germline V gene (reference sequence) sets CDR1 to PRHDT and CDR2 to FYEKMQ. Deletion took 3 bases off V and 0 bases off J, with a span of 14 bases between the germline ends. From its cysteine to its phenylalanine, the CDR3 spans 16 amino acids. Only the CDR3 part of the read is kept: 48 bases, read in frame from the first base.